The next 24 T cell receptor beta chains were all read from a single sample in a study of T cells after yellow fever vaccination. Each CDR3 protein is one row after TCRdb ran MiXCR on the 5' RACE reads. Among a few hundred thousand distinct CDR3 sequences listed, about a sixth were seen once. Material: PBMCs, obtained 5 days after the first yellow fever vaccination. The receptor set was obtained from a man aged 18 to 30 who received the YFV17D yellow fever vaccine.

The CDR3 sequence is CASSLVYVGGVQYF. In nucleotides, the CDR3 is TGTGCCAGCAGCTTAGTGTATGTAGGCGGGGTTCAGTACTTC. The J gene is TRBJ2-7, the V gene TRBV11-2; D perhaps matches TRBD2 (6 bases). Germline V gives CDR1 SGHAT, CDR2 FQNNGV. The CDR3 runs to 14 residues. Trimming took 1 base from V and 10 from J, leaving 17 bases between them.

This clonotype was counted at least ten times. This sequence joins TRBV9 and TRBJ2-5; 9 bases are shared with TRBD2. The ends lost 0 bases at V and 6 bases at J; junction bases unmatched: 9. The V gene's germline CDR1 is SGDLS and CDR2 YYNGEE. This CDR3 region has 16 residues. The CDR3 region has the DNA TGTGCCAGCAGCGTAGACCCGACTAGCGGCCAGCAGACCCAGTACTTC. Amino acid sequence: CASSVDPTSGQQTQYF.

This clonotype was found many times. The J gene is TRBJ2-1, the V gene TRBV7-2; no clear D gene. V lost 6 bases and J lost 6, with 18 bases in between. CDR1 and CDR2 from the germline V gene are SGHTA and FQGNSA. This CDR3 region has 15 residues. The CDR3 region is CASRPALSGINEQFF. DNA of the CDR3: TGTGCCAGCAGACCGGCCCTAAGTGGAATCAATGAGCAGTTCTTC.

This chain links TRBV6-1 with TRBJ1-1; the match to TRBD1 covers 7 bases. The junction had 5 bases not matched to a gene; V was cut back by 5 bases and J by 5 bases. The CDR3 consists of 13 residues. Germline loops: CDR1 MNHNS, CDR2 SASEGT. DNA for the CDR3: TGTGCCAGCAGTAGATCAGGGGGAACTGAAGCTTTCTTT. It is translated as CASSRSGGTEAFF.

This clonotype occurred a few times. The chain couples TRBV9 to TRBJ2-1, with 11 nucleotides matching TRBD2. Germline trimming cut 0 bases from V and 5 bases from J; bases unmatched to any gene: 10. The V gene's germline CDR1 is SGDLS and CDR2 YYNGEE. The CDR3 loop spans 18 amino acids. The CDR3 nucleotides are TGTGCCAGCAGCGTAGCACCTTCTGCTAGCGGGGGGAACAATGAGCAGTTCTTC. It codes for CASSVAPSASGGNNEQFF.

This clonotype was seen at least ten times. CDR3 DNA sequence: TGCGCCAGCAGCTTGGGAGGCGGGGGTCCAACAGATACGCAGTATTTT. This codes for CASSLGGGGPTDTQYF. The chain carries TRBV5-1 and TRBJ2-3, with 7 bases aligning to TRBD2. CDR3 length equals 16 residues. Germline V gene lookup returns CDR1 SGHRS and CDR2 YFSETQ. V lost 0 bases to trimming and J lost 3 bases; unmatched junction nucleotides: 7. Combining the CDR3 with reference TRBV5-1 and TRBJ2-3 gives the whole variable domain KAGVTQTPRYLIKTRGQQVTLSCSPISGHRSVSWYQQTPGQGLQFLFEYFSETQRNKGNFPGRFSGRQFSNSRSEMNVSTLELGDSALYLCASSLGGGGPTDTQYFGPGTRLTVL.

The chain carries TRBV20-1 and TRBJ2-7, with TRBD2 matching 7 bases. This CDR3 spans 12 amino acids. The trim removed 3 bases at V and 6 bases at J, leaving 5 bases unmatched. From germline, CDR1 is DFQATT and CDR2 SNEGSKA (reference sequence). CDR3 DNA: TGCAGTGCTAGCCACGGCGGGGGCGAGCAGTACTTC. Translating gives CSASHGGGEQYF.

This clonotype was detected a few times. This chain links TRBV7-9 with TRBJ2-2, with a weak D call TRBD1 (6 bases). Germline V gene lookup returns CDR1 SEHNR and CDR2 FQNEAQ (reference sequence). CDR3 length equals 13 residues. Trimming pared 5 bases from V and 6 bases from J, leaving 10 bases between. This chain's CDR3 is CASSGEGAGELFF. CDR3 bases: TGTGCCAGCAGCGGAGAGGGGGCCGGGGAGCTGTTTTTT.

A few counts support this clonotype. The V and J genes are TRBV20-1 and TRBJ2-3, with D possibly TRBD1 on 5 matching bases. The CDR3 loop spans 15 amino acids. The germline V gene has CDR1 DFQATT and CDR2 SNEGSKA (reference sequence). Trimming removed 2 bases at V and 8 bases at J, with 20 bases between. This chain's CDR3 is CSARRQGTSRVTQYF. CDR3 sequence (DNA): TGCAGTGCTAGACGTCAGGGAACCAGCCGCGTTACGCAGTATTTT.

The J gene is TRBJ2-1, the V gene TRBV12-3 or TRBV12-4; possibly TRBD1 or TRBD2 for D (6 bases each). Deletions cut 5 bases from V and 3 bases from J, with 20 bases between. The CDR3 has 17 residues. DNA for the CDR3: TGTGCCAGCAGTGGCAAGGGCGGGATCAGGGGCTACAATGAGCAGTTCTTC. As protein: CASSGKGGIRGYNEQFF.

The rearrangement links TRBV21-1 to TRBJ1-1; the table gives TRBD1 as D, unverified against the DNA. TRBV21-1 is listed as a pseudogene. The CDR3 runs 13 residues. The CDR3 sequence: CASRKTGNTEAFF. CDR3 in DNA: TGTGCCAGCAGGAAGACGGGAAACACTGAAGCTTTCTTT.

This clonotype has a handful of counts. The V call is TRBV7-3, the J call TRBJ2-3; D is perhaps TRBD1 (6 bases). The germline CDR1 and CDR2 sequences are SGHTA and FQGTGA. The CDR3 covers 14 residues. The V and J ends lost 1 base and 5 bases respectively, with 10 bases between them. CDR3 region: CASSLRGREDTQYF. In nucleotides, the CDR3 is TGTGCCAGCAGCTTAAGGGGGCGTGAAGATACGCAGTATTTT.

V usage is TRBV27 and J usage is TRBJ2-3; a weak D match, TRBD1 (5 bases). Trimming cost V 5 bases and J 4 bases, with 13 bases left between them. CDR3 length equals 14 residues. Germline-derived CDR1 and CDR2 are MNHEY and SMNVEV (reference sequence). The CDR3 bases are TGTGCCAGCAGTCGCAGGGTCACTTCAGATACGCAGTATTTT. It yields the protein CASSRRVTSDTQYF.

This clonotype was counted ten times or more. J is TRBJ1-2 and V is TRBV4-1; 12 positions agree with TRBD1. V gave up 2 bases and J gave up 8 bases; unmatched junction bases: 9. The CDR3 has 16 amino acids. Germline assignment: CDR1 MGHRA and CDR2 YSYEKL. The DNA of the CDR3 is TGCGCCAGCAGCCAACAAGGGACAGGGGGCCAAGGAGGCTACACCTTC. It yields the protein CASSQQGTGGQGGYTF.

This clonotype was seen at least ten times. The gene calls are TRBV4-2 and TRBJ1-3; D is unresolved. V was trimmed by 5 bases and J by 0 bases, leaving 17 bases between them. The V gene's germline CDR1 is LGHNA and CDR2 YNFKEQ. The CDR3 runs to 17 residues. The CDR3 is CASSARRWNNSGNTIYF. As DNA, the CDR3 is TGTGCCAGCAGCGCCCGACGCTGGAATAACTCTGGAAACACCATATATTTT.

This clonotype was picked up a small number of times. This chain joins TRBV6-2 or TRBV6-3 and TRBJ2-7; 8 bases are shared with TRBD2. The CDR3 is 14 amino acids. Germline CDR1 and CDR2: MNHEY and SVGEGT. The J segment lost 3 bases and the V segment lost 5 bases, leaving 6 bases of the junction unmatched. This CDR3 reads CASSPGGNYYEQYF. CDR3 in DNA: TGTGCCAGCAGTCCGGGGGGGAACTACTACGAGCAGTACTTC.

To note about this clonotype: The germline gene is not matched at one end of the junction; a read error may be the cause. This chain uses TRBV7-9 with TRBJ2-5; 9 nucleotides match TRBD1. The CDR3 totals 17 residues. Germline loops: CDR1 SEHNR, CDR2 FQNEAQ (reference sequence). The CDR3 nucleotides read TGTGCCAGCGGCTTACCCTGGGACAGGGACTACCAAGAGACCCAGTACTTC. It specifies CASGLPWDRDYQETQYF.

The genes are TRBV7-2 and TRBJ2-1; 15 nucleotides agree with TRBD2. The V segment lost 2 bases and the J segment 8 bases; nucleotides outside the gene matches: 7. The CDR3 runs 17 residues. Per the germline V gene, CDR1 is SGHTA and CDR2 is FQGNSA. CDR3 residues: CASSLWTSGGANDEQFF. The CDR3 region has the DNA TGTGCCAGCAGCTTATGGACTAGCGGGGGGGCCAATGATGAGCAGTTCTTC.

This clonotype was seen many times. V is TRBV4-1 and J is TRBJ2-5; perhaps D is TRBD1 or TRBD2 (7 bases each). This CDR3 contains 13 residues. Germline values: CDR1 MGHRA, CDR2 YSYEKL. Between the trimmed V and J ends, which lost 5 bases and 5 bases, there was a span of 12 bases. This CDR3 reads CASSDREGETQYF. The DNA for the CDR3 is TGCGCCAGCAGCGACAGGGAGGGCGAGACCCAGTACTTC.

Only a few counts were recorded for this clonotype. The chain joins TRBV20-1 to TRBJ2-5, with D hard to call. Germline V gene sequence: CDR1 DFQATT, CDR2 SNEGSKA (reference sequence). V dropped 2 bases and J dropped 3 bases, with 10 bases sitting between them. The CDR3 extends over 13 amino acids. The CDR3 DNA follows: TGCAGTGCTAGACCGCAACCTGAAGAGACCCAGTACTTC. Translation: CSARPQPEETQYF.

V and J are TRBV6-1 and TRBJ1-1; D gene ambiguous. Germline V gene data show CDR1 as MNHNS and CDR2 as SASEGT. The CDR3 runs to 16 residues. V lost 6 bases, J lost 1 base, and 18 bases lay in between. CDR3 in DNA: TGTGCCAGCAGCCGCCTCGCCCGGGCCCCGAACACTGAAGCTTTCTTT. Translation: CASSRLARAPNTEAFF.

The V gene is TRBV20-1, the J gene TRBJ1-6; the D gene is possibly TRBD1 (6 bases). This CDR3 has 13 amino acids. Germline CDR1 reads DFQATT; CDR2 reads SNEGSKA (reference sequence). V lost 6 bases, J lost 3 bases, and 9 bases lay in between. The CDR3 DNA sequence: TGCAGTGCCAGGGGATTCTATAATTCACCCCTCCACTTT. Translating gives CSARGFYNSPLHF.

This clonotype was seen only a few times. The chain couples TRBV7-8 to TRBJ2-4; TRBD1 might be the D (6 bases). CDR3 length: 16 amino acids. V lost 2 bases and J lost 5, with 16 bases in between. From germline, CDR1 is SGHVS and CDR2 FQNEAQ. The CDR3 nucleotides read TGTGCCAGCAGCTTAATAGGGCCAGGGGTTCAAAACATTCAGTACTTC. Its protein product is CASSLIGPGVQNIQYF.

The V and J genes are TRBV24-1 and TRBJ2-5; D gene unclear. V was shortened by 3 bases and J by 5 bases, with 9 bases between the two germline ends. Germline-derived CDR1 and CDR2 are KGHDR and SFDVKD. The CDR3 runs to 13 residues. The CDR3 DNA is TGTGCCACCAGTGATCCGGTGGGGGAGACCCAGTACTTC. It is translated as CATSDPVGETQYF.